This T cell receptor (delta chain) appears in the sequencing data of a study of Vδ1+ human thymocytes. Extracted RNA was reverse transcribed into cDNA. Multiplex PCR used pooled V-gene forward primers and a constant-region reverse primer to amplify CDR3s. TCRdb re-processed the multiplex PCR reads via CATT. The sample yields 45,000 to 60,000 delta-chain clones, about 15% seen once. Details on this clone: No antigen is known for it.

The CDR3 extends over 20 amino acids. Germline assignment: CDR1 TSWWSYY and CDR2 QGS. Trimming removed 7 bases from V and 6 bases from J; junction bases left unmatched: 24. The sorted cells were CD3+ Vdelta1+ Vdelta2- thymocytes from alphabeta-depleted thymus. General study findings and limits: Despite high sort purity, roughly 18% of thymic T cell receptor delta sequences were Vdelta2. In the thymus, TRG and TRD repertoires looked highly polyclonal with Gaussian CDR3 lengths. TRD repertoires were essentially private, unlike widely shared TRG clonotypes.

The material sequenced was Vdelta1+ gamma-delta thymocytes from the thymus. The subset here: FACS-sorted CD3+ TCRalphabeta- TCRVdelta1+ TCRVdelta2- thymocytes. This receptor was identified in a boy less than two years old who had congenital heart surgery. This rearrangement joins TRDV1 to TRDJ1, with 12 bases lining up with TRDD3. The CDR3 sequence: CALVFLRPTYWGILPNKLIF. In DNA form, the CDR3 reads TGTGCTCTTGTCTTCCTACGTCCTACGTACTGGGGGATACTCCCTAATAAACTCATCTTT.